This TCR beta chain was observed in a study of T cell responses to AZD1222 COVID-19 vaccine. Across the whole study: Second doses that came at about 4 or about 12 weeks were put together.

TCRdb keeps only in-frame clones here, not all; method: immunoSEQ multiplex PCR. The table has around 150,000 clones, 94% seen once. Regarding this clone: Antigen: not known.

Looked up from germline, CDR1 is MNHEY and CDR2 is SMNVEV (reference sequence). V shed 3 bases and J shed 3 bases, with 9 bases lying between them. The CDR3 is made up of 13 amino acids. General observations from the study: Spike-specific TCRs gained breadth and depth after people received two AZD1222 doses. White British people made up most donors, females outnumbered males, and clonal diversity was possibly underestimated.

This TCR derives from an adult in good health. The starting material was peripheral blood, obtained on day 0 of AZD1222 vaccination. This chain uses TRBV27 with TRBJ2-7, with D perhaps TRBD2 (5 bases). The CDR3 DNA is TGTGCCAGCAGTTTGGCTGAGGGCTACGAGCAGTACTTC. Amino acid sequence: CASSLAEGYEQYF.